The 22 T cell receptor beta chains below were found in one sample sequenced in a study of blood T cell repertoires in COVID-19. Profiled with immunoSEQ multiplex PCR; TCRdb holds only in-frame clones, not every one. The table lists under 200,000 clones, about nine tenths of them singletons. Material: peripheral blood. Source of these receptors: a man in his late teens or twenties with acute or convalescent COVID-19.

V gene TRBV12-2 combines with J gene TRBJ2-1; whether TRBD2, the table's D call, matches the DNA was not checked. TRBV12-2 is an annotated pseudogene. The CDR3 covers 15 residues. CDR3 coding DNA: TGTGCAAGTCGCTTTGGACTCCGAATTATCAATGAGCAGTTCTTC. Its translation is CASRFGLRIINEQFF.

The chain uses TRBV18 and TRBJ2-2, with TRBD2 matching 9 bases. The length of the CDR3 is 15 residues. CDR1 is KGHSH and CDR2 is LQKENI in the germline V gene. V gave up 1 base and J gave up 4 bases; unmatched junction bases: 1. The CDR3 here is CASSPQREVTGELFF. CDR3 nucleotide sequence: TGTGCCAGCTCACCACAGCGGGAGGTCACCGGGGAGCTGTTTTTT.

The chain couples TRBV27 to TRBJ2-2; 11 bases line up with TRBD1. The CDR3 has 16 residues. J gave up 4 bases and V 4 bases, and 5 bases lay outside the gene matches. From germline, CDR1 is MNHEY and CDR2 SMNVEV (reference sequence). CDR3 in amino acids: CASSYRGQGGTGELFF. The CDR3 DNA sequence: TGTGCCAGCAGTTATCGGGGACAGGGGGGCACCGGGGAGCTGTTTTTT.

The chain couples TRBV19 to TRBJ2-6; D not certain. From germline, CDR1 is LNHDA and CDR2 SQIVND (reference sequence). This CDR3 spans 15 amino acids. The germline V and J ends were trimmed by 4 bases and 1 base, with 8 bases remaining between them. The CDR3 spells CASSSGSSGANVLTF. CDR3 DNA: TGTGCCAGTAGTAGCGGCAGTTCTGGGGCCAACGTCCTGACTTTC. Combining the CDR3 with reference TRBV19 and TRBJ2-6 gives the whole variable domain DGGITQSPKYLFRKEGQNVTLSCEQNLNHDAMYWYRQDPGQGLRLIYYSQIVNDFQKGDIAEGYSVSREKKESFPLTVTSAQKNPTAFYLCASSSGSSGANVLTFGAGSRLTVL.

The chain is built from TRBV3-1 (or the pseudogene TRBV3-2) and TRBJ1-1, with a possible D match to TRBD1 (6 bases). The CDR3 runs 14 residues. Per the germline V gene, CDR1 is LGHDT and CDR2 is YNNKEL (reference sequence). Deletions cut 4 bases from V and 1 base from J, with 10 bases between. The CDR3 DNA is TGTGCCAGCAGCCGACAACAGGGGAACACTGAAGCTTTCTTT. Protein sequence: CASSRQQGNTEAFF.

This CDR3 is CASSYTSLTVNYGYTF. In DNA, the CDR3 is TGTGCCAGCAGTTACACGAGTCTGACAGTCAACTATGGCTACACCTTC. The chain has TRBV6-5 and TRBJ1-2; TRBD1 is a possible D gene (5 bases). CDR1 and CDR2 (germline): MNHEY, SVGAGI. Trimming left V 2 bases short and J 2 bases short, with 15 bases between. The CDR3 consists of 16 residues.

V is TRBV11-2 and J is TRBJ1-2; 8 bases match TRBD1. The CDR3 covers 16 residues. The V and J ends lost 5 bases and 0 bases, in that order; junction bases with no gene match: 8. CDR1 is SGHAT, CDR2 FQNNGV, per germline. CDR3 sequence (DNA): TGTGCCAGCAGCCTCCGGGACAGGACCCCTAACTATGGCTACACCTTC. This translates into CASSLRDRTPNYGYTF.

The CDR3: CASSGGRQETQYF. The CDR3 region has the DNA TGTGCCAGTAGCGGAGGCAGGCAAGAGACCCAGTACTTC. V is TRBV19 and J is TRBJ2-5; maybe TRBD2 (5 bases). In germline, CDR1 is LNHDA, CDR2 SQIVND (reference sequence). This CDR3 has 13 amino acids. The V gene lost 6 bases and the J gene lost 2 bases, with 10 bases spanning the gap.

This chain joins TRBV18 and TRBJ2-7; perhaps TRBD2 as D (6 bases). Between the trimmed V and J ends, which lost 5 bases and 5 bases, there was a span of 13 bases. CDR3 length equals 13 residues. Germline V CDR1 and CDR2: KGHSH, LQKENI. The DNA for the CDR3 is TGTGCCAGCTCATTAGCCGGCGGGAACGAGCAGTACTTC. It encodes CASSLAGGNEQYF.

This clone came up once. This rearrangement joins TRBV20-1 to TRBJ2-5; the D gene is possibly TRBD1 (7 bases). The CDR3 runs to 15 residues. V gave up 3 bases and J gave up 2 bases, with 16 bases separating them. The germline gives CDR1 DFQATT, CDR2 SNEGSKA (reference sequence). CDR3 bases: TGCAGTGCTAGTCTGCGGGGACAGACTCAAGAGACCCAGTACTTC. It specifies CSASLRGQTQETQYF.

The chain is built from TRBV2 and TRBJ2-3, with unresolved D. Between the trimmed V and J ends, which lost 4 bases and 0 bases, there was a span of 11 bases. The CDR3 is 15 amino acids. Germline V lookup: CDR1 SNHLY, CDR2 FYNNEI. The CDR3: CASSGFSVSTDTQYF. The CDR3 DNA reads as TGTGCCAGCAGTGGGTTTTCGGTGAGCACAGATACGCAGTATTTT.

The J gene is TRBJ1-2, the V gene TRBV18; D may be TRBD1 (6 bases). This CDR3 has 15 amino acids. V dropped 4 bases and J dropped 5 bases, with 17 bases sitting between them. Per germline, CDR1 KGHSH and CDR2 LQKENI. CDR3 in DNA: TGTGCCAGCTCACTGGACAGTACTTCATCATATGGCTACACCTTC. This codes for CASSLDSTSSYGYTF.

V gene TRBV7-9 combines with J gene TRBJ1-4; D unclear. The CDR3 sequence is 16 residues long. Germline lookup yields CDR1 SEHNR and CDR2 FQNEAQ (reference sequence). Trimming took 3 bases from V and 5 from J, leaving 16 bases between them. The CDR3: CASSFYVGGRNEKLFF. CDR3 bases: TGTGCCAGCAGCTTTTATGTCGGAGGGAGGAATGAAAAACTGTTTTTT.

The CDR3 reads CASSLTGATNEKLFF. The CDR3 nucleotides read TGTGCCAGCAGCTTGACAGGGGCAACTAATGAAAAACTGTTTTTT. The chain recombines TRBV5-4 with TRBJ1-4; 7 positions agree with TRBD1. The CDR3 runs to 15 residues. With V trimmed by 1 base and J by 0 bases, 0 bases remained unmatched. Germline V gene lookup returns CDR1 SGHNT and CDR2 YYREEE (reference sequence). The full variable domain, rest sourced from reference TRBV5-4 and TRBJ1-4, is ETGVTQSPTHLIKTRGQQVTLRCSSQSGHNTVSWYQQALGQGPQFIFQYYREEENGRGNFPPRFSGLQFPNYSSELNVNALELDDSALYLCASSLTGATNEKLFFGSGTQLSVL.

The genes are TRBV7-6 and TRBJ1-1; 11 bases map to TRBD1. The CDR3 spans 17 residues. The V segment lost 5 bases and the J segment 6 bases; nucleotides outside the gene matches: 14. CDR1 is SGHVS, CDR2 FNYEAQ, per germline. The CDR3 is CASSRVVGTGGFPEAFF. The CDR3 coding sequence is TGTGCCAGCAGCAGGGTAGTCGGGACAGGGGGATTCCCTGAAGCTTTCTTT. Supplemented by reference TRBV7-6 and TRBJ1-1, the full variable domain reads GAGVSQSPRYKVTKRGQDVALRCDPISGHVSLYWYRQALGQGPEFLTYFNYEAQQDKSGLPNDRFSAERPEGSISTLTIQRTEQRDSAMYRCASSRVVGTGGFPEAFFGQGTRLTVV.

The chain links TRBV12-3 or TRBV12-4 to TRBJ1-3, with D possibly matching TRBD1 (5 bases). The V end lost 6 bases, the J end lost 3 bases, and 9 bases lay between the germline ends. The CDR3 loop spans 13 amino acids. In nucleotides, the CDR3 is TGTGCCAGCAGCCCCGGGGGTGGAAACACCATATATTTT. Residues: CASSPGGGNTIYF.

This chain uses TRBV25-1 with TRBJ1-2; D is ambiguous. The CDR3 has 14 residues. The V end lost 0 bases, the J end lost 0 bases, and 5 bases lay between the germline ends. CDR1 and CDR2 from the germline V gene are MGHDK and SYGVNS. The CDR3 nucleotides are TGTGCCAGCAGTGAATACTCCGCTAACTATGGCTACACCTTC. Its translation is CASSEYSANYGYTF.

The chain uses TRBV5-1 and TRBJ1-2; 11 bases map to TRBD1. V dropped 4 bases and J dropped 8; count of bases not matched to a gene: 7. The CDR3 has 14 amino acids. Germline V CDR1 and CDR2: SGHRS, YFSETQ. Written as DNA, the CDR3 is TGCGCCAGCAGCCTATGGACAGGGGGCAACGGCTACACCTTC. It translates to CASSLWTGGNGYTF.

The rearrangement links TRBV5-1 to TRBJ1-6, with D tentatively TRBD1 (6 bases). Trimming stripped 0 bases from V and 8 bases from J, with 9 bases between. The CDR3 has 14 residues. Per germline, CDR1 SGHRS and CDR2 YFSETQ. CDR3 sequence: CASSLGAGDSPLHF. CDR3 bases: TGCGCCAGCAGCTTGGGGGCAGGGGATTCACCCCTCCACTTT.

J is TRBJ2-1 and V is TRBV19, with 7 bases fitting TRBD2. The CDR3 runs 15 residues. Germline CDR1 LNHDA, CDR2 SQIVND (reference sequence). With 1 base clipped from V and 10 bases from J, the junction kept 10 bases outside the gene matches. The CDR3 loop reads CASSIGGRQGGEQFF. CDR3 nucleotides: TGTGCCAGTAGTATAGGGGGGAGGCAGGGAGGGGAGCAGTTCTTC.

The J gene is TRBJ1-1, the V gene TRBV10-3; 8 bases are shared with TRBD1. Looked up from germline, CDR1 is ENHRY and CDR2 is SYGVKD. V lost 3 bases to trimming and J lost 4 bases; unmatched junction nucleotides: 4. There are 14 residues in the CDR3. The CDR3 region has the DNA TGTGCCATCAGTGATACGGACAGGGTCACTGAAGCTTTCTTT. As protein: CAISDTDRVTEAFF.

The chain couples TRBV9 to TRBJ1-1; D is ambiguous. The length of the CDR3 is 13 residues. V lost 1 base and J 0 bases, leaving 4 bases between the germline ends. From germline, CDR1 is SGDLS and CDR2 YYNGEE. CDR3 DNA: TGTGCCAGCAGCGTAATCATGAACACTGAAGCTTTCTTT. This sequence encodes CASSVIMNTEAFF.